This T cell receptor (beta chain) appears in the sequencing data of a study of blood T cell repertoires in COVID-19. About the research overall: Some COVID-19 samples were acute and others convalescent; all came from the United States, Italy and Spain.

Germline CDR1 reads MDHEN; CDR2 reads SYDVKM. The CDR3 consists of 15 residues. V lost 6 bases to trimming and J lost 2 bases, with 15 bases between them. Data came from immunoSEQ multiplex PCR; TCRdb stores just in-frame clones and leaves some out. The data show about 160,000 clones, about 91% seen once. This sequence joins TRBV28 and TRBJ2-3; possible D gene TRBD1, 5 bases. The clonotype comes from a woman aged 60-75 years who had recovered from COVID-19. The sequenced material came from peripheral blood. The CDR3 bases are TGTGCCAGCAGCGTTCAACAGGTGATCACAGATACGCAGTATTTT. Protein: CASSVQQVITDTQYF.